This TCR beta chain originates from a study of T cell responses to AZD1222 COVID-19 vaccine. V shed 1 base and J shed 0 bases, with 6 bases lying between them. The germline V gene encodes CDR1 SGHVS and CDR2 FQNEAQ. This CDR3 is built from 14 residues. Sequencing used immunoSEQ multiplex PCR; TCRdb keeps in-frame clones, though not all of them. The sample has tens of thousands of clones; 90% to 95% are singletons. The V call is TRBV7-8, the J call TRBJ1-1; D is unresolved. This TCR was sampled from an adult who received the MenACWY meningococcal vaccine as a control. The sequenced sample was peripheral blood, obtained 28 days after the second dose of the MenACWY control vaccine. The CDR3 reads CASSLVSMNTEAFF. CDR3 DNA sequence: TGTGCCAGCAGCTTAGTGAGCATGAACACTGAAGCTTTCTTT.